A selection of T cell receptor beta chains follows, all from one sample in a study of identical twins. MiXCR was run by TCRdb on the 5' RACE reads, yielding one entry per CDR3 protein. The sample consists of about 890,000 distinct CDR3 sequences, approximately 13% of them appearing once. The data were also submitted as part of a second study, on yellow fever vaccine responses in identical twins.

The sample was PBMCs. The receptors derive from a woman between 18 and 29 years old in good health. CDR3s include the opening cysteine and the closing phenylalanine or tryptophan. D genes are given only for firm matches. Expanded clones are given a class, and other clones once, few, many or no size at all.

j_call: TRBJ2-3
v_call: TRBV20-1
clone_size: -
d_call: -
cdr3_aa: CSAMDRSSTDTQYF
cdr3_nt: TGCAGTGCTATGGACAGAAGTAGCACAGATACGCAGTATTTT

j_call: TRBJ2-2
v_call: TRBV27
clone_size: -
d_call: TRBD1
cdr3_aa: CASSFQPRGPETSGTGELFF
cdr3_nt: TGTGCCAGCAGTTTCCAACCCAGGGGGCCTGAAACTTCGGGCACCGGGGAGCTGTTTTTT

j_call: TRBJ2-2
v_call: TRBV24-1
clone_size: many
d_call: -
cdr3_aa: CATSQGNTGELFF
cdr3_nt: TGTGCCACCAGCCAGGGGAACACCGGGGAGCTGTTTTTT

j_call: TRBJ2-5
v_call: TRBV3-1
clone_size: -
d_call: -
cdr3_aa: CASRPRGAGFGIQETQYF
cdr3_nt: TGTGCCAGCCGTCCGAGGGGTGCCGGCTTCGGAATACAAGAGACCCAGTACTTC

j_call: TRBJ2-5
v_call: TRBV5-1
clone_size: few
d_call: TRBD1
cdr3_aa: CASSLWTGGGQETQYF
cdr3_nt: TGCGCCAGCAGCTTGTGGACAGGGGGCGGCCAAGAGACCCAGTACTTC

j_call: TRBJ2-2
v_call: TRBV5-1
clone_size: many
d_call: TRBD2
cdr3_aa: CASSSYIAGYTGELFF
cdr3_nt: TGCGCCAGCAGCTCTTACATAGCGGGGTACACCGGGGAGCTGTTTTTT

j_call: TRBJ1-1
v_call: TRBV11-3
clone_size: -
d_call: -
cdr3_aa: CASSLMGARGLNTEAFF
cdr3_nt: TGTGCCAGCAGCTTAATGGGGGCTCGGGGGTTGAACACTGAAGCTTTCTTT

j_call: TRBJ1-1
v_call: TRBV7-9
clone_size: many
d_call: -
cdr3_aa: CASSTRSEAFF
cdr3_nt: TGTGCCAGCAGCACTAGGTCTGAAGCTTTCTTT

j_call: TRBJ2-3
v_call: TRBV2
clone_size: -
d_call: TRBD2
cdr3_aa: CDSSGGTSDTQYF
cdr3_nt: TGTGACAGCAGTGGGGGGACTAGCGATACGCAGTATTTT

j_call: TRBJ2-1
v_call: TRBV7-8
clone_size: -
d_call: -
cdr3_aa: CASSLESSGAGEQFF
cdr3_nt: TGTGCCAGCAGCTTAGAATCGTCGGGAGCGGGTGAGCAGTTCTTC

j_call: TRBJ2-3
v_call: TRBV10-3
clone_size: many
d_call: TRBD2
cdr3_aa: CAISAVAGGGVGDTQYF
cdr3_nt: TGTGCCATCAGTGCTGTAGCGGGAGGAGGTGTTGGAGATACGCAGTATTTT

j_call: TRBJ1-2
v_call: TRBV7-2
clone_size: -
d_call: -
cdr3_aa: CASSLGGGAKGYTF
cdr3_nt: TGTGCCAGCAGCTTAGGTGGGGGCGCGAAGGGCTACACCTTC

j_call: TRBJ2-1
v_call: TRBV5-5
clone_size: -
d_call: -
cdr3_aa: CASVGGLDNEQFF
cdr3_nt: TGTGCCAGCGTAGGGGGACTGGACAATGAGCAGTTCTTC

j_call: TRBJ2-3
v_call: TRBV7-2
clone_size: -
d_call: TRBD1
cdr3_aa: CASSLVRGRVDTQYF
cdr3_nt: TGTGCCAGCAGCTTAGTCAGGGGGCGCGTAGATACGCAGTATTTT

j_call: TRBJ2-3
v_call: TRBV14
clone_size: -
d_call: -
cdr3_aa: CASSTLGLSTDTQYF
cdr3_nt: TGTGCCAGCAGCACTTTGGGACTTAGCACAGATACGCAGTATTTT

j_call: TRBJ2-5
v_call: TRBV7-8
clone_size: -
d_call: -
cdr3_aa: CASSLLFSGYQETQYF
cdr3_nt: TGTGCCAGCAGCTTACTTTTTAGTGGGTACCAAGAGACCCAGTACTTC

j_call: TRBJ2-1
v_call: TRBV3-1
clone_size: -
d_call: TRBD2
cdr3_aa: CASSQVPGLAGINEQFF
cdr3_nt: TGTGCCAGCAGCCAAGTTCCGGGACTAGCGGGAATCAATGAGCAGTTCTTC

j_call: TRBJ1-3
v_call: TRBV3-1
clone_size: -
d_call: -
cdr3_aa: CASSQLLEWRNTIYF
cdr3_nt: TGTGCCAGCAGCCAGCTGTTAGAATGGAGAAACACCATATATTTT

j_call: TRBJ2-3
v_call: TRBV28
clone_size: -
d_call: -
cdr3_aa: CASSLSHLPTSSHPDTQYF
cdr3_nt: TGTGCCAGCAGTTTATCCCACCTCCCGACCTCATCACATCCAGATACGCAGTATTTT

j_call: TRBJ2-1
v_call: TRBV6-6
clone_size: many
d_call: -
cdr3_aa: CASSYSLLEQFF
cdr3_nt: TGTGCCAGCAGTTATTCGCTCTTAGAGCAGTTCTTC

j_call: TRBJ2-1
v_call: TRBV24-1
clone_size: -
d_call: TRBD1
cdr3_aa: CATSANPGQVGYNEQFF
cdr3_nt: TGTGCCACCAGCGCAAATCCGGGACAGGTCGGATACAATGAGCAGTTCTTC

j_call: TRBJ2-2
v_call: TRBV6-5
clone_size: many
d_call: -
cdr3_aa: CASSYSIMGNGELFF
cdr3_nt: TGTGCCAGCAGTTACTCGATTATGGGAAACGGGGAGCTGTTTTTT

j_call: TRBJ2-2
v_call: TRBV12-3/TRBV12-4
clone_size: many
d_call: TRBD1
cdr3_aa: CASSSGGAGELFF
cdr3_nt: TGTGCCAGCAGTTCAGGGGGAGCCGGGGAGCTGTTTTTT

j_call: TRBJ1-5
v_call: TRBV12-3/TRBV12-4
clone_size: few
d_call: -
cdr3_aa: CASTHGGGSGNQPQHF
cdr3_nt: TGTGCCAGCACCCATGGGGGGGGATCGGGCAATCAGCCCCAGCATTTT

j_call: TRBJ2-3
v_call: TRBV3-1
clone_size: -
d_call: -
cdr3_aa: CASTPQGLSTDTQYF
cdr3_nt: TGTGCCAGCACCCCCCAAGGGCTTAGCACAGATACGCAGTATTTT

j_call: TRBJ2-2
v_call: TRBV11-1
clone_size: many
d_call: -
cdr3_aa: CASSLGQLAGELFF
cdr3_nt: TGTGCCAGCAGCTTAGGCCAGCTTGCAGGGGAGCTGTTTTTT

j_call: TRBJ2-7
v_call: TRBV5-1
clone_size: many
d_call: -
cdr3_aa: CASSAQHRAVEQYF
cdr3_nt: TGCGCCAGCAGCGCCCAACATCGTGCAGTCGAGCAGTACTTC

j_call: TRBJ1-2
v_call: TRBV10-3
clone_size: -
d_call: -
cdr3_aa: CAITRGANYGYTF
cdr3_nt: TGTGCCATCACGAGGGGGGCAAACTATGGCTACACCTTC

j_call: TRBJ1-1
v_call: TRBV3-1
clone_size: few
d_call: TRBD1
cdr3_aa: CASSHDRAWVNTEAFF
cdr3_nt: TGTGCCAGCAGCCACGACAGGGCTTGGGTGAACACTGAAGCTTTCTTT

j_call: TRBJ2-7
v_call: TRBV5-5
clone_size: -
d_call: -
cdr3_aa: CASSLGHHPYEQYF
cdr3_nt: TGTGCCAGCAGCTTGGGACACCACCCCTACGAGCAGTACTTC

j_call: TRBJ2-7
v_call: TRBV7-2
clone_size: few
d_call: -
cdr3_aa: CASSFERLSYEQYF
cdr3_nt: TGTGCCAGCAGCTTTGAGCGGCTCTCCTACGAGCAGTACTTC

j_call: TRBJ2-3
v_call: TRBV5-1
clone_size: few
d_call: TRBD2
cdr3_aa: CASSLERGASTDTQYF
cdr3_nt: TGCGCCAGCAGCTTGGAGCGGGGGGCCAGCACAGATACGCAGTATTTT

j_call: TRBJ2-7
v_call: TRBV6-9
clone_size: few
d_call: -
cdr3_aa: CASNERAGTGAYEQYF
cdr3_nt: TGTGCCAGCAACGAACGAGCCGGGACGGGGGCCTACGAGCAGTACTTC

j_call: TRBJ2-5
v_call: TRBV14
clone_size: few
d_call: -
cdr3_aa: CASSQEGSGRIQETQYF
cdr3_nt: TGTGCCAGCAGCCAAGAGGGCAGCGGAAGAATTCAAGAGACCCAGTACTTC

j_call: TRBJ2-1
v_call: TRBV2
clone_size: many
d_call: -
cdr3_aa: CASRWEPTYNEQFF
cdr3_nt: TGTGCCAGCAGGTGGGAACCCACCTACAATGAGCAGTTCTTC

j_call: TRBJ2-3
v_call: TRBV6-1
clone_size: few
d_call: -
cdr3_aa: CASSTPGGQSLTDTQYF
cdr3_nt: TGTGCCAGCAGTACCCCCGGGGGACAGAGCCTCACAGATACGCAGTATTTT

j_call: TRBJ2-5
v_call: TRBV19
clone_size: -
d_call: TRBD1
cdr3_aa: CASNDRGLAQETQYF
cdr3_nt: TGTGCCAGTAACGACAGGGGGCTGGCCCAAGAGACCCAGTACTTC

j_call: TRBJ2-5
v_call: TRBV2
clone_size: few
d_call: -
cdr3_aa: CASSGKPPGETQYF
cdr3_nt: TGTGCCAGCAGTGGCAAGCCCCCGGGGGAGACCCAGTACTTC

j_call: TRBJ2-1
v_call: TRBV15
clone_size: many
d_call: -
cdr3_aa: CATSRDSWDYNEQFF
cdr3_nt: TGTGCCACCAGCAGAGATTCTTGGGACTACAATGAGCAGTTCTTC

j_call: TRBJ2-7
v_call: TRBV5-1
clone_size: few
d_call: -
cdr3_aa: CASSLAGGGNEQYF
cdr3_nt: TGCGCCAGCAGCTTGGCAGGAGGAGGGAACGAGCAGTACTTC